Listed below are T cell receptor beta chains from one sample, sequenced in a study of patients and donors after allogeneic stem cell transplantation. TCRdb passed the RT-PCR reads through MiXCR, listing each CDR3 protein once. This sample has about 200,000 distinct CDR3 sequences, with approximately 41% found just once. Sequences were obtained from blood, either unsorted or a sorted T cell fraction (not recorded which). The source of these receptors is a human donor who was either an allogeneic HSCT recipient or a stem cell or donor lymphocyte infusion donor (not recorded which). It is not recorded whose cells these are; they may come from a transplant donor. CDR3s include the opening cysteine and the closing phenylalanine or tryptophan. A D gene is named only where the DNA matches it firmly. Clone size is given for some rows only: seen once, a few or many times, or a class if the clone is expanded.

d_call: TRBD1; v_call: TRBV6-2/TRBV6-3; clone_size: -; cdr3_length: 14; j_call: TRBJ1-5; cdr3_aa: CASTPDRGGQPQHF; cdr3_nt: TGTGCCAGCACCCCCGACAGGGGAGGTCAGCCCCAGCATTTT
d_call: -; v_call: TRBV15; clone_size: few; cdr3_length: 16; j_call: TRBJ1-1; cdr3_aa: CATSTPRGAMNTEAFF; cdr3_nt: TGTGCCACCAGCACCCCACGGGGAGCCATGAACACTGAAGCTTTCTTT
d_call: -; v_call: TRBV7-9; clone_size: few; cdr3_length: 14; j_call: TRBJ2-3; cdr3_aa: CASSLDSYTDTQYF; cdr3_nt: TGTGCCAGCAGCTTGGACAGCTACACAGATACGCAGTATTTT
d_call: TRBD1; v_call: TRBV28; clone_size: -; cdr3_length: 15; j_call: TRBJ1-2; cdr3_aa: CASSPPIPGQWGYTF; cdr3_nt: TGTGCCAGCAGTCCCCCAATCCCGGGACAGTGGGGCTACACCTTC
d_call: TRBD2; v_call: TRBV3-1; clone_size: once; cdr3_length: 16; j_call: TRBJ2-1; cdr3_aa: CASSQFGTSEYNEQFF; cdr3_nt: TGTGCCAGCAGCCAGTTCGGGACTAGCGAGTACAATGAGCAGTTCTTC
d_call: -; v_call: TRBV7-7; clone_size: -; cdr3_length: 18; j_call: TRBJ2-5; cdr3_aa: CASSPGPSTPPYQETQYF; cdr3_nt: TGTGCTAGCAGCCCGGGACCCTCAACCCCGCCGTACCAAGAGACCCAGTACTTC
d_call: -; v_call: TRBV27; clone_size: -; cdr3_length: 16; j_call: TRBJ1-1; cdr3_aa: CASSSYGRDRGTEAFF; cdr3_nt: TGTGCCAGCAGTTCCTATGGAAGGGACCGGGGCACTGAAGCTTTCTTT
d_call: -; v_call: TRBV6-2/TRBV6-3; clone_size: -; cdr3_length: 15; j_call: TRBJ2-3; cdr3_aa: CASSSFGDDTDTQYF; cdr3_nt: TGTGCCAGCAGTTCATTTGGGGACGACACAGATACGCAGTATTTT
d_call: -; v_call: TRBV5-1; clone_size: few; cdr3_length: 12; j_call: TRBJ2-7; cdr3_aa: CASSLHPYEQYF; cdr3_nt: TGCGCCAGCAGCTTACACCCCTACGAGCAGTACTTC
d_call: -; v_call: TRBV12-3/TRBV12-4; clone_size: -; cdr3_length: 14; j_call: TRBJ2-3; cdr3_aa: CASSFGRGTDTQYF; cdr3_nt: TGTGCCAGCAGTTTTGGCAGGGGCACAGATACGCAGTATTTT
d_call: -; v_call: TRBV4-2; clone_size: few; cdr3_length: 16; j_call: TRBJ2-7; cdr3_aa: CASSPQRLESLYEQYF; cdr3_nt: TGTGCCAGCAGCCCCCAGCGCTTAGAATCCCTTTACGAGCAGTACTTC
d_call: TRBD2; v_call: TRBV20-1; clone_size: -; cdr3_length: 14; j_call: TRBJ2-3; cdr3_aa: CSAALAGPTDTQYF; cdr3_nt: TGCAGTGCCGCACTAGCGGGGCCCACAGATACGCAGTATTTT
d_call: -; v_call: TRBV28; clone_size: -; cdr3_length: 11; j_call: TRBJ1-6; cdr3_aa: CASSQGTPLHF; cdr3_nt: TGTGCCAGCAGCCAGGGGACACCCCTCCACTTT
d_call: -; v_call: TRBV6-6; clone_size: -; cdr3_length: 13; j_call: TRBJ1-2; cdr3_aa: CASSLKGDNGYTF; cdr3_nt: TGTGCCAGCAGTTTGAAAGGAGACAATGGCTACACCTTC
d_call: TRBD1; v_call: TRBV3-1; clone_size: -; cdr3_length: 15; j_call: TRBJ2-7; cdr3_aa: CASSQDRGLSFEQYF; cdr3_nt: TGTGCCAGCAGCCAAGACAGGGGGCTTTCCTTCGAGCAGTACTTC
d_call: TRBD2; v_call: TRBV5-6; clone_size: -; cdr3_length: 15; j_call: TRBJ2-7; cdr3_aa: CASSLNGGRLSEQYF; cdr3_nt: TGTGCCAGCAGCTTGAACGGCGGGAGGCTTAGCGAGCAGTACTTC
d_call: -; v_call: TRBV6-5; clone_size: many; cdr3_length: 14; j_call: TRBJ1-5; cdr3_aa: CASSPQGSYQPQHF; cdr3_nt: TGTGCCAGCAGCCCACAGGGCTCGTACCAGCCCCAGCATTTT
d_call: -; v_call: TRBV7-3; clone_size: -; cdr3_length: 14; j_call: TRBJ1-2; cdr3_aa: CASSLTWQGDGYTF; cdr3_nt: TGTGCCAGCAGCTTAACTTGGCAGGGAGATGGCTACACCTTC
d_call: -; v_call: TRBV13; clone_size: few; cdr3_length: 16; j_call: TRBJ1-5; cdr3_aa: CASSLGSINSNQPQHF; cdr3_nt: TGTGCCAGCAGCTTAGGATCAATCAATAGCAATCAGCCCCAGCATTTT
d_call: TRBD1; v_call: TRBV7-6; clone_size: -; cdr3_length: 14; j_call: TRBJ1-2; cdr3_aa: CASSSGQGHYGYTF; cdr3_nt: TGTGCCAGCAGCTCGGGACAGGGACACTATGGCTACACCTTC
d_call: -; v_call: TRBV29-1; clone_size: -; cdr3_length: 15; j_call: TRBJ1-4; cdr3_aa: CSPPTRVRANEKLFF; cdr3_nt: TGCAGCCCCCCCACCAGGGTGCGAGCTAATGAAAAACTGTTTTTT
d_call: -; v_call: TRBV13; clone_size: few; cdr3_length: 15; j_call: TRBJ1-4; cdr3_aa: CASSLGARDGEKLFF; cdr3_nt: TGTGCCAGCAGCTTAGGCGCGAGGGATGGAGAAAAACTGTTTTTT
d_call: -; v_call: TRBV24-1; clone_size: -; cdr3_length: 14; j_call: TRBJ1-5; cdr3_aa: CATSERGRNQPQHF; cdr3_nt: TGTGCCACCAGTGAAAGGGGAAGGAATCAGCCCCAGCATTTT
d_call: -; v_call: TRBV27; clone_size: few; cdr3_length: 18; j_call: TRBJ2-7; cdr3_aa: CASSLFPPPSYPPYEQYF; cdr3_nt: TGTGCCAGCAGTTTATTCCCCCCTCCTAGTTACCCACCCTACGAGCAGTACTTC
d_call: -; v_call: TRBV5-1; clone_size: -; cdr3_length: 14; j_call: TRBJ2-1; cdr3_aa: CASSLVSGYNEQFF; cdr3_nt: TGCGCCAGCAGCTTGGTGAGCGGATACAATGAGCAGTTCTTC
d_call: TRBD2; v_call: TRBV12-3/TRBV12-4; clone_size: -; cdr3_length: 15; j_call: TRBJ2-2; cdr3_aa: CASRGLDFNTGELFF; cdr3_nt: TGTGCCAGCAGGGGACTAGACTTTAACACCGGGGAGCTGTTTTTT
d_call: -; v_call: TRBV24-1; clone_size: -; cdr3_length: 13; j_call: TRBJ2-1; cdr3_aa: CATSDQISYEQFF; cdr3_nt: TGTGCCACCAGTGACCAGATTAGCTATGAGCAGTTCTTC
d_call: -; v_call: TRBV19; clone_size: -; cdr3_length: 13; j_call: TRBJ2-7; cdr3_aa: CASSTGRTLEQYF; cdr3_nt: TGTGCCAGTAGTACGGGGCGTACCCTCGAGCAGTACTTC
d_call: -; v_call: TRBV5-1; clone_size: -; cdr3_length: 15; j_call: TRBJ1-2; cdr3_aa: CASSLVRGTFYGYTF; cdr3_nt: TGCGCCAGCAGCTTGGTTAGGGGAACATTCTATGGCTACACCTTC
d_call: -; v_call: TRBV19; clone_size: -; cdr3_length: 15; j_call: TRBJ2-2; cdr3_aa: CASSIDSTNTGELFF; cdr3_nt: TGTGCCAGTAGCATAGACTCCACGAACACCGGGGAGCTGTTTTTT
d_call: TRBD1; v_call: TRBV12-3/TRBV12-4; clone_size: few; cdr3_length: 13; j_call: TRBJ1-2; cdr3_aa: CASSPTGVYGYTF; cdr3_nt: TGTGCCAGCAGCCCTACAGGGGTCTATGGCTACACCTTC
d_call: TRBD1; v_call: TRBV6-5; clone_size: -; cdr3_length: 15; j_call: TRBJ2-2; cdr3_aa: CASRRGDRATGELFF; cdr3_nt: TGTGCCAGCAGGAGGGGGGACAGGGCAACCGGGGAGCTGTTTTTT
d_call: -; v_call: TRBV6-6; clone_size: -; cdr3_length: 16; j_call: TRBJ2-3; cdr3_aa: CASSYVGKFRTYTQYF; cdr3_nt: TGTGCCAGCAGTTACGTCGGTAAATTCCGCACTTATACGCAGTATTTT
d_call: -; v_call: TRBV21-1; clone_size: few; cdr3_length: 13; j_call: TRBJ1-2; cdr3_aa: CASSKARGDGYTF; cdr3_nt: TGTGCCAGCAGCAAAGCCAGGGGGGACGGCTACACCTTC
d_call: TRBD1; v_call: TRBV5-6; clone_size: -; cdr3_length: 15; j_call: TRBJ1-1; cdr3_aa: CASSGRQGRNTEAFF; cdr3_nt: TGTGCCAGCAGCGGAAGACAGGGGAGAAACACTGAAGCTTTCTTT
d_call: -; v_call: TRBV7-2; clone_size: -; cdr3_length: 15; j_call: TRBJ2-3; cdr3_aa: CASRGGARLTDTQYF; cdr3_nt: TGTGCCAGCCGAGGAGGGGCCCGGCTCACAGATACGCAGTATTTT
d_call: -; v_call: TRBV3-1; clone_size: -; cdr3_length: 14; j_call: TRBJ2-1; cdr3_aa: CASSPTNSYNEQFF; cdr3_nt: TGTGCCAGCAGCCCGACAAACTCCTACAATGAGCAGTTCTTC
d_call: -; v_call: TRBV6-6; clone_size: few; cdr3_length: 14; j_call: TRBJ2-3; cdr3_aa: CASSYRGIADTQYF; cdr3_nt: TGTGCCAGCAGTTACAGGGGGATCGCAGATACGCAGTATTTT
d_call: -; v_call: TRBV5-1; clone_size: many; cdr3_length: 14; j_call: TRBJ1-1; cdr3_aa: CASSLGARDTEAFF; cdr3_nt: TGCGCCAGCAGCTTGGGGGCCAGGGACACTGAAGCTTTCTTT
d_call: TRBD2; v_call: TRBV20-1; clone_size: -; cdr3_length: 16; j_call: TRBJ2-2; cdr3_aa: CSARDVRGSPSGELFF; cdr3_nt: TGCAGTGCTAGAGATGTGCGCGGGAGCCCATCCGGGGAGCTGTTTTTT
d_call: -; v_call: TRBV20-1; clone_size: -; cdr3_length: 13; j_call: TRBJ1-2; cdr3_aa: CSPPLVGNYGYTF; cdr3_nt: TGCAGTCCCCCCCTGGTGGGGAACTATGGCTACACCTTC
d_call: -; v_call: TRBV12-3/TRBV12-4; clone_size: -; cdr3_length: 15; j_call: TRBJ1-5; cdr3_aa: CASSFGGNSNQPQHF; cdr3_nt: TGTGCCAGCAGTTTCGGTGGAAATAGCAATCAGCCCCAGCATTTT
d_call: -; v_call: TRBV10-3; clone_size: -; cdr3_length: 15; j_call: TRBJ2-1; cdr3_aa: CAILRALGSYNEQFF; cdr3_nt: TGTGCCATCCTAAGGGCCTTGGGGTCCTACAATGAGCAGTTCTTC
d_call: TRBD2; v_call: TRBV4-3; clone_size: -; cdr3_length: 16; j_call: TRBJ2-1; cdr3_aa: CASSQDTSGRLSEQFF; cdr3_nt: TGCGCCAGCAGCCAAGATACTAGCGGAAGGTTGAGTGAGCAGTTCTTC
d_call: TRBD1; v_call: TRBV3-1; clone_size: -; cdr3_length: 16; j_call: TRBJ1-3; cdr3_aa: CASSRYPGTGQNTIYF; cdr3_nt: TGTGCCAGCAGCCGCTACCCTGGGACAGGACAAAACACCATATATTTT
d_call: -; v_call: TRBV5-1; clone_size: -; cdr3_length: 15; j_call: TRBJ2-3; cdr3_aa: CASSYGRGGTDTQYF; cdr3_nt: TGCGCCAGCAGCTATGGACGAGGGGGGACAGATACGCAGTATTTT
d_call: TRBD1; v_call: TRBV7-2; clone_size: many; cdr3_length: 15; j_call: TRBJ1-5; cdr3_aa: CASSLAGTGNQPQHF; cdr3_nt: TGTGCCAGCAGCTTAGCTGGGACAGGTAATCAGCCCCAGCATTTT
d_call: -; v_call: TRBV21-1; clone_size: -; cdr3_length: 12; j_call: TRBJ1-1; cdr3_aa: CASSNPGDEAFF; cdr3_nt: TGTGCCAGCAGCAACCCTGGCGATGAAGCTTTCTTT
d_call: TRBD1; v_call: TRBV9; clone_size: few; cdr3_length: 15; j_call: TRBJ1-1; cdr3_aa: CASSVVGTANTEAFF; cdr3_nt: TGTGCCAGCAGCGTAGTAGGGACAGCGAACACTGAAGCTTTCTTT
d_call: TRBD1; v_call: TRBV30; clone_size: few; cdr3_length: 15; j_call: TRBJ1-1; cdr3_aa: CAWSVLDRANTEAFF; cdr3_nt: TGTGCCTGGAGTGTACTGGACAGGGCAAACACTGAAGCTTTCTTT
d_call: TRBD1; v_call: TRBV5-1; clone_size: -; cdr3_length: 14; j_call: TRBJ1-2; cdr3_aa: CASSFDREVDGYTF; cdr3_nt: TGCGCCAGCAGCTTTGACAGGGAGGTCGATGGCTACACCTTC
d_call: -; v_call: TRBV7-2; clone_size: few; cdr3_length: 14; j_call: TRBJ1-1; cdr3_aa: CASSPSLGEAEAFF; cdr3_nt: TGTGCCAGCAGCCCCTCATTGGGGGAAGCTGAAGCTTTCTTT
d_call: TRBD1; v_call: TRBV28; clone_size: -; cdr3_length: 17; j_call: TRBJ1-5; cdr3_aa: CASSSGPGTGGRQPQHF; cdr3_nt: TGTGCCAGCAGCTCTGGTCCCGGGACAGGGGGAAGGCAGCCCCAGCATTTT